This TCR beta chain emerged from a study of T-cell memory formation after mild COVID-19. TCR alpha and TCR beta cDNA libraries carrying sample barcodes and UMIs were produced by 5'RACE using constant-segment primers. TCRdb fed the 5' RACE reads into MiXCR, producing one record per CDR3 protein. In the table there are 250,000 to 350,000 distinct CDR3 sequences, around 19% of which are singletons. The V gene's germline CDR1 is SGDLS and CDR2 YYNGEE. V was clipped by 2 bases and J by 7 bases; unmatched bases: 5. This CDR3 is 14 amino acids long. This clonotype has a handful of counts. The antigen is undetermined. Study-wide findings and caveats: Some responding clones appeared in pre-infection memory, suggesting cross-reactive memory joined. Among contracting clones, CD4+ were mainly CM/EM and CD8+ enriched in EMRA. Nothing confirmed that second-wave clones peaking on day 37 were specific for SARS-CoV-2.

The sequence derives from a man between 18 and 29 years old who had mild COVID-19 (a few samples of this study predate the infection). Cell type and time point are not known. V is TRBV9 and J is TRBJ1-4; 7 positions agree with TRBD1. Input material: PBMCs or a T cell subset sorted from them (not recorded which). The CDR3 sequence is CASSVQGGGEKLFF. CDR3 DNA sequence: TGTGCCAGCAGCGTCCAGGGGGGCGGTGAAAAACTGTTTTTT.